The 27 T cell receptor beta chains below come from one sample, sequenced in a study of T-cell reconstitution after alpha-beta-depleted transplantation in children. As it was prepared, the TCRbeta library received unique molecular identifiers. TCRdb called the PCR reads again in MiXCR, with one record for every CDR3 protein. The profile shows hundreds of thousands of distinct CDR3 sequences, 10% to 15% of them singletons. Here the sequenced sample was PBMCs, mostly from graft donor cells, taken 360 days after TCRalphabeta/CD19-depleted stem cell transplant. These receptors came from a male patient between 10 and 17 years old who had a stem cell transplant for acute myeloid leukemia, so the T cells may come from the graft donor.

This clonotype appeared many times. The chain employs TRBV20-1 and TRBJ2-5; a possible D gene is TRBD2 (5 bases). The germline CDR1 and CDR2 sequences are DFQATT and SNEGSKA (reference sequence). The CDR3 is 13 amino acids. Trimming took 3 bases from V and 2 from J, leaving 10 bases between them. The CDR3 DNA sequence: TGCAGTGCTAGTATAAGCGGACAAGAGACCCAGTACTTC. Its protein product is CSASISGQETQYF.

The gene calls are TRBV18 and TRBJ2-5, with D possibly matching TRBD2 (5 bases). Germline V gene lookup returns CDR1 KGHSH and CDR2 LQKENI. This CDR3 region has 14 residues. Trimming took off 3 bases at V and 3 bases at J, with 11 bases between the two ends. The CDR3 nucleotides are TGTGCCAGCTCACCTACGGGATTCGAAGAGACCCAGTACTTC. It encodes CASSPTGFEETQYF. The complete variable domain, with remaining parts taken from reference TRBV18 and TRBJ2-5, reads NAGVMQNPRHLVRRRGQEARLRCSPMKGHSHVYWYRQLPEEGLKFMVYLQKENIIDESGMPKERFSAEFPKEGPSILRIQQVVRGDSAAYFCASSPTGFEETQYFGPGTRLLVL.

This clonotype was detected ten times or more. CDR3 coding DNA: TGCGCCAGCAGCTACGGGACAGCCGCTAACTATGGCTACACCTTC. This encodes CASSYGTAANYGYTF. J is TRBJ1-2 and V is TRBV5-1; 7 positions agree with TRBD1. Germline loops: CDR1 SGHRS, CDR2 YFSETQ. Trimming cost V 3 bases and J 0 bases; bases outside gene matches: 5. The CDR3 has 15 residues.

In nucleotides, the CDR3 is TGTGCCAGCAGCCAAGGGTACCCGGAATCACCCCTCCACTTT. Protein sequence: CASSQGYPESPLHF. The V and J genes are TRBV3-1 and TRBJ1-6; no clear D. The V end lost 1 base, the J end lost 10 bases, and 11 bases lay between the germline ends. Germline V gene lookup returns CDR1 LGHDT and CDR2 YNNKEL (reference sequence). The CDR3 runs 14 residues. Looking up the rest from reference TRBV3-1 and TRBJ1-6 gives the full variable domain: DTAVSQTPKYLVTQMGNDKSIKCEQNLGHDTMYWYKQDSKKFLKIMFSYNNKELIINETVPNRFSPKSPDKAHLNLHINSLELGDSAVYFCASSQGYPESPLHFGNGTRLTVT.

This clonotype was counted only a few times. This chain uses TRBV19 with TRBJ1-1; D is perhaps TRBD1 (6 bases). The ends were cut back, 5 bases at V and 7 bases at J, with 20 bases in the middle. The CDR3 totals 15 residues. Germline CDR1 reads LNHDA; CDR2 reads SQIVND (reference sequence). CDR3 amino acids: CASSDPGQKWGEAFF. CDR3 coding DNA: TGTGCCAGTAGTGATCCGGGACAAAAGTGGGGTGAAGCTTTCTTT.

This clonotype was detected a few times. This chain connects TRBV15 to TRBJ2-1; 8 nucleotides agree with TRBD2. V gave up 9 bases and J gave up 3 bases; unmatched junction bases: 4. The CDR3 is made up of 13 amino acids. Germline values: CDR1 LNHNV, CDR2 YYDKDF (reference sequence). CDR3 coding DNA: TGTGCCACTTCCGGGACTAGCTACAATGAGCAGTTCTTC. Its translation: CATSGTSYNEQFF. The variable domain in full, completed from reference TRBV15 and TRBJ2-1, reads DAMVIQNPRYQVTQFGKPVTLSCSQTLNHNVMYWYQQKSSQAPKLLFHYYDKDFNNEADTPDNFQSRRPNTSFCFLDIRSPGLGDTAMYLCATSGTSYNEQFFGPGTRLTVL.

J is TRBJ2-5 and V is TRBV29-1; D possibly matches TRBD1 or TRBD2 (5 bases each). V was trimmed by 3 bases and J by 5 bases, leaving 10 bases between them. Germline loops: CDR1 SQVTM, CDR2 ANQGSEA. CDR3 length: 12 amino acids. The DNA for the CDR3 is TGCAGCGTTGATGAGGGGACCGAGACCCAGTACTTC. Encoded protein: CSVDEGTETQYF.

V gene TRBV27 combines with J gene TRBJ2-5; TRBD1 is a possible D gene (6 bases). Germline CDR1 reads MNHEY; CDR2 reads SMNVEV (reference sequence). V lost 2 bases to trimming and J lost 2 bases, with 15 bases between them. The CDR3 spans 16 residues. DNA of the CDR3: TGTGCCAGCAGTTTAGGGACACTTACCGTTCAAGAGACCCAGTACTTC. Translating gives CASSLGTLTVQETQYF.

This clonotype was counted at least ten times. V usage is TRBV12-3 or TRBV12-4 and J usage is TRBJ2-7, with 11 bases matching TRBD1. With 5 bases clipped from V and 2 bases from J, the junction kept 5 bases outside the gene matches. CDR3 length: 15 amino acids. The CDR3 DNA reads TGTGCCAGCAGTCCCTGGACAGGGGGCCCCTACGAGCAGTACTTC. It codes for CASSPWTGGPYEQYF.

Many counts were recorded for this clonotype. This chain joins TRBV30 and TRBJ2-1, with D possibly being TRBD2 (6 bases). Per germline, CDR1 GTSNPN and CDR2 SVGIG (reference sequence). V lost 2 bases to trimming and J lost 8 bases, with 10 bases between them. The CDR3 covers 12 residues. The CDR3, as DNA: TGTGCCTGGAGTCCGACGGGAGATGAGCAGTTCTTC. Translating it yields CAWSPTGDEQFF.

This clonotype has more than one count but fewer than ten. The genes are TRBV7-9 and TRBJ2-2; 8 nucleotides agree with TRBD1. This CDR3 has 17 amino acids. With 2 bases clipped from V and 1 base from J, the junction kept 6 bases outside the gene matches. CDR1 is SEHNR and CDR2 is FQNEAQ in the germline V gene (reference sequence). The CDR3 coding sequence is TGTGCCAGCAGCTTACCCAGGGGGCAAATGAACACCGGGGAGCTGTTTTTT. Amino acid sequence: CASSLPRGQMNTGELFF.

This clonotype was counted between two and nine times. V gene TRBV7-6 combines with J gene TRBJ2-7; 11 bases agree with TRBD1. Per germline, CDR1 SGHVS and CDR2 FNYEAQ. The CDR3 runs to 15 residues. V was clipped by 4 bases and J by 2 bases; unmatched bases: 4. In DNA, the CDR3 is TGTGCCAGCAGCTCCGGGACAGGGGGTACCTACGAGCAGTACTTC. Translating gives CASSSGTGGTYEQYF.

This clonotype turned up a few times. The V gene is TRBV7-9, the J gene TRBJ2-2; D perhaps matches TRBD1 (5 bases). From germline, CDR1 is SEHNR and CDR2 FQNEAQ (reference sequence). Trimming stripped 0 bases from V and 5 bases from J, with 7 bases between. There are 14 residues in the CDR3. CDR3 DNA sequence: TGTGCCAGCAGCTTAGCGGGGCAAACCGGGGAGCTGTTTTTT. It translates to CASSLAGQTGELFF.

This clonotype was counted only a few times. The chain recombines TRBV18 with TRBJ2-7; 9 nucleotides align to TRBD2. From germline, CDR1 is KGHSH and CDR2 LQKENI. The CDR3 extends over 15 amino acids. Trimming cost V 3 bases and J 5 bases; bases outside gene matches: 8. The CDR3 is CASSPLAGTPHEQYF. CDR3 nucleotides: TGTGCCAGCTCACCTCTAGCGGGAACTCCGCACGAGCAGTACTTC.

This clonotype was observed at least ten times. This sequence joins TRBV4-3 and TRBJ2-2; D might be TRBD1 (6 bases). The CDR3 totals 15 residues. CDR1 and CDR2 (germline): LGHNA, YSLEER. The V end lost 2 bases, the J end lost 2 bases, and 9 bases lay between the germline ends. The CDR3 DNA is TGCGCCAGCAGCCAATCGGACAGAAACACCGGGGAGCTGTTTTTT. Translated: CASSQSDRNTGELFF.

The V and J genes are TRBV2 and TRBJ2-5; 7 nucleotides align to TRBD2. The CDR3 is made up of 14 amino acids. Germline trimming cut 8 bases from V and 2 bases from J; bases unmatched to any gene: 8. Germline assignment: CDR1 SNHLY and CDR2 FYNNEI. DNA for the CDR3: TGTGCCAGCCCGGAGCTAGCGGCTCAAGAGACCCAGTACTTC. This sequence encodes CASPELAAQETQYF.

The V call is TRBV7-9, the J call TRBJ2-7; 8 nucleotides align to TRBD2. CDR3 length: 16 residues. The trim removed 4 bases at V and 0 bases at J, leaving 8 bases unmatched. From germline, CDR1 is SEHNR and CDR2 FQNEAQ (reference sequence). The DNA of the CDR3 is TGTGCCAGCAGCTCAGCCACTAGCGGCCACTCCTACGAGCAGTACTTC. It encodes CASSSATSGHSYEQYF.

This clonotype came up many times. The chain combines TRBV29-1 with TRBJ2-2; TRBD1 or TRBD2 may be the D gene (5 bases each). V was cut by 6 bases and J by 7 bases, with 30 bases left in between. CDR1 and CDR2 from the germline V gene are SQVTM and ANQGSEA. This CDR3 has 18 amino acids. CDR3 in amino acids: CSVGKTRSGTINRGELFF. The CDR3 nucleotides read TGCAGCGTCGGTAAAACCCGGTCCGGGACCATAAACCGCGGGGAGCTGTTTTTT.

This chain links TRBV28 with TRBJ1-3; D is unclear. CDR1 is MDHEN and CDR2 is SYDVKM in the germline V gene. CDR3 length: 15 residues. V lost 2 bases and J lost 2, with 10 bases in between. CDR3 bases: TGTGCCAGCAGTTTAGTGGGGAGGGCTGGAAACACCATATATTTT. This encodes CASSLVGRAGNTIYF.

The sample holds many counts of this clonotype. The V gene is TRBV6-5, the J gene TRBJ1-1, with D tentatively TRBD1 (6 bases). V dropped 6 bases and J dropped 1 base, with 15 bases sitting between them. Looked up from germline, CDR1 is MNHEY and CDR2 is SVGAGI. This CDR3 region has 15 residues. The CDR3 region is CASRPRGGRNTEAFF. The CDR3 DNA reads as TGTGCCAGCAGACCCCGGGGGGGGCGGAACACTGAAGCTTTCTTT.

This clonotype has more than one count but fewer than ten. The V call is TRBV20-1, the J call TRBJ1-5; a weak D match, TRBD1 (6 bases). Germline assignment: CDR1 DFQATT and CDR2 SNEGSKA (reference sequence). There are 16 residues in the CDR3. Trimming left V 6 bases short and J 1 base short, with 19 bases between. CDR3 region: CSASDYFGGSNQPQHF. The DNA for the CDR3 is TGCAGTGCATCGGACTATTTTGGGGGCAGCAATCAGCCCCAGCATTTT.

This clonotype showed up just a few times. The V call is TRBV24-1, the J call TRBJ2-7; D could derive from TRBD1 or TRBD2 (5 bases each). The V and J ends lost 4 bases and 7 bases respectively, with 13 bases between them. CDR3 length equals 13 residues. Germline CDR1 and CDR2: KGHDR and SFDVKD. The CDR3 bases are TGTGCCACCAGTGAGACCAAATGGGGGGAGCAGTACTTC. Translation: CATSETKWGEQYF.

This clonotype appeared a few times. The V call is TRBV9, the J call TRBJ1-1; D not certain. The CDR3 runs to 14 residues. Germline loops: CDR1 SGDLS, CDR2 YYNGEE. Between the trimmed V and J ends, which lost 2 bases and 5 bases, there was a span of 13 bases. The CDR3 reads CASSVFYSETEAFF. CDR3 sequence (DNA): TGTGCCAGCAGCGTGTTTTACAGTGAAACTGAAGCTTTCTTT. The complete variable domain, with remaining parts taken from reference TRBV9 and TRBJ1-1, reads DSGVTQTPKHLITATGQRVTLRCSPRSGDLSVYWYQQSLDQGLQFLIQYYNGEERAKGNILERFSAQQFPDLHSELNLSSLELGDSALYFCASSVFYSETEAFFGQGTRLTVV.

This clonotype has a count of ten or more. The V gene is TRBV7-9, the J gene TRBJ2-3, with D uncertain. In germline, CDR1 is SEHNR, CDR2 FQNEAQ (reference sequence). With 5 bases removed from V and 1 base from J, the gap between germline ends came to 10 bases. The CDR3 runs 14 residues. The CDR3 nucleotides are TGTGCCAGCAGCACCTTTCTCGGCACAGATACGCAGTATTTT. Protein product: CASSTFLGTDTQYF.

This clonotype was seen more than once but under ten times. This rearrangement joins TRBV28 to TRBJ1-5; D is ambiguous. This CDR3 has 13 residues. Germline V gene sequence: CDR1 MDHEN, CDR2 SYDVKM. Trimming took off 6 bases at V and 7 bases at J, with 13 bases between the two ends. This CDR3 reads CASSSLNKQPQHF. The CDR3, as DNA: TGTGCCAGCAGCTCCTTGAACAAACAGCCCCAGCATTTT.

A few counts support this clonotype. J is TRBJ1-6 and V is TRBV7-3; no clear D. The V end was cut by 2 bases, the J end by 0 bases, with 5 bases between. CDR3 length equals 15 residues. Germline loops: CDR1 SGHTA, CDR2 FQGTGA. This CDR3 is CASSLSGSYNSPLHF. DNA of the CDR3: TGTGCCAGCAGCTTATCGGGCTCCTATAATTCACCCCTCCACTTT. Looking up the rest from reference TRBV7-3 and TRBJ1-6 gives the full variable domain: GAGVSQTPSNKVTEKGKYVELRCDPISGHTALYWYRQSLGQGPEFLIYFQGTGAADDSGLPNDRFFAVRPEGSVSTLKIQRTERGDSAVYLCASSLSGSYNSPLHFGNGTRLTVT.

The sample holds a few counts of this clonotype. V usage is TRBV7-2 and J usage is TRBJ2-5, with D possibly TRBD2 on 6 matching bases. Trimming took off 1 base at V and 12 bases at J, with 9 bases between the two ends. This CDR3 is built from 11 residues. Germline-derived CDR1 and CDR2 are SGHTA and FQGNSA. CDR3 nucleotide sequence: TGTGCCAGCAGCTTAGGTCGGAGGGAGTACTTC. This encodes CASSLGRREYF.